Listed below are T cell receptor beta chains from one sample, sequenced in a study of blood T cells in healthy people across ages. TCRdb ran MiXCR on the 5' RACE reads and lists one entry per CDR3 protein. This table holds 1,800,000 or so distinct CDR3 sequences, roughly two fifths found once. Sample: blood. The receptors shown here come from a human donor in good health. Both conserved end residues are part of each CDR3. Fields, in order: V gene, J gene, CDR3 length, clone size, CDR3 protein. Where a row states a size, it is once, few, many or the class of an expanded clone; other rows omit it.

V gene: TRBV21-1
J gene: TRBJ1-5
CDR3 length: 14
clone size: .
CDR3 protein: CASSILKRDQPQHF

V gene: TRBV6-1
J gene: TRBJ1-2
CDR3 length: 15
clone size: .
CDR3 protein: CASSEALRGGYGYTF

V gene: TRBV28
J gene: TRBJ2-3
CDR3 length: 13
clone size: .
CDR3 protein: CASSGTGRSTQYF

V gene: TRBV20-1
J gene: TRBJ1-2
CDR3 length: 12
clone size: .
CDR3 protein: CSAPPGYYGYTF

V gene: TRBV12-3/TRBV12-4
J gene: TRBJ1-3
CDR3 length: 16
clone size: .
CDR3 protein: CASRDLGTLEGNTIYF

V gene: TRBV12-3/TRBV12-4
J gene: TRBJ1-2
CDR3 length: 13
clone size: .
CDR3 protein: CASSFWRYYGYTF

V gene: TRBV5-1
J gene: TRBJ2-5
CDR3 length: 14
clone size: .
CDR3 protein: CVSSPLSSQETQYF

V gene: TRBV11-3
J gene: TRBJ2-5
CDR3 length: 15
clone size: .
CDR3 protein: CASSFGQGLRETQYF

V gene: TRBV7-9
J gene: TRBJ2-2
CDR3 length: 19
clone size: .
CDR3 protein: CASSRSLLAGGSITGELFF

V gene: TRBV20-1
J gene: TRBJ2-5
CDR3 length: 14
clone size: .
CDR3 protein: CSASGLEIQETQYF

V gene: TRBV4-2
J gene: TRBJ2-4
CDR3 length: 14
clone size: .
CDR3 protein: CASSQPGQGITQYF

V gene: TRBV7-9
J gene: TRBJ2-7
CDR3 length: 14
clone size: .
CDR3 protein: CASSLAQGAGEQYF

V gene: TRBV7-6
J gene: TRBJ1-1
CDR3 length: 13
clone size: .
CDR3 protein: CASSLLYSPEAFF

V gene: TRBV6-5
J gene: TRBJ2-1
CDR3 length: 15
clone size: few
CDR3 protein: CASSYERGWYNEQFF

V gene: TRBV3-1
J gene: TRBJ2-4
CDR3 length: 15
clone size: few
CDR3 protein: CASSQDRVTKNIQYF

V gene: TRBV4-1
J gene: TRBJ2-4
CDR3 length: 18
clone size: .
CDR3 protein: CASSQRYGQPEAKNIQYF

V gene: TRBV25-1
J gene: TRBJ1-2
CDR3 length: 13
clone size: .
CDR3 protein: CASSWEGGNGYTF

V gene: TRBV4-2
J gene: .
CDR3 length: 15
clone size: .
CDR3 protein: CASSQDRGVFYEQYF

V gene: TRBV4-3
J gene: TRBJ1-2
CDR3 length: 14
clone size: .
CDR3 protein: CASRPTNTNYGYTF

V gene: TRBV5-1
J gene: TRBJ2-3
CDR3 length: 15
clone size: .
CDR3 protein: CASSLALTSTDTQYF

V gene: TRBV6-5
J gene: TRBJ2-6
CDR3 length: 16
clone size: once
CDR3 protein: CASRQTRASGANVRTF

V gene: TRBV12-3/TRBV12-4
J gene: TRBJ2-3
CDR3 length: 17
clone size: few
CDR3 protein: CASSPSSFTYYTDTQYF